Given below is one T cell receptor (beta chain) in context. The target antigen is unknown. The data derive from a study of T cell repertoires in cytomegalovirus infection. Study overall: Indications of both CMV infection and matching HLA type were provided by public TCR beta signatures. General study points: Accumulated public TCR beta family frequency recognized individuals carrying CMV together with the relevant HLA. Within the response measured ex vivo, HLA-C-restricted CMV-specific TCR beta clonotypes were dominant.

TCRdb reanalysed the reads using MiXCR and keeps one entry per CDR3 protein. The sample consists of hundreds of thousands of distinct CDR3 sequences, roughly 46% of them appearing once. This CDR3 is 15 amino acids long. Germline V lookup: CDR1 MNHNS, CDR2 SASEGT. The V segment lost 6 bases and the J segment 0 bases; nucleotides outside the gene matches: 4. The source material was cultured PBMCs, sampled from culture after CMV antigen stimulation. This clonotype was obtained from a human donor in good health (CMV status not recorded). Some clones in this sample may be carry-over from other donors' samples. This rearrangement joins TRBV6-1 to TRBJ1-3, with 8 bases identical to TRBD1. The CDR3 bases are TGTGCCAGCAGCCGGGACAGGAACTCTGGAAACACCATATATTTT. It translates to CASSRDRNSGNTIYF.